The 6 T cell receptor beta chains in this list originate from one sample, sequenced in a study of T cell repertoires in cytomegalovirus infection (dated by TCRdb to about 2019). The sequencer was an Illumina HiSeq 1500. In TCRdb, the public reads were trimmed at Q25 with fastp and aligned with MiXCR, with productive beta chains retained. Duplicate CDR3 protein sequences are folded into a single record with the most common DNA and genes. This sample holds about 530,000 distinct CDR3 sequences; about 25% were observed only once. In total, the top ten clones hold less than 15% of the sample. The material sequenced was PBMCs. All receptors derive from a human donor in good health (CMV status not recorded). Some clones in this sample may be carry-over from other donors' samples.

This chain links TRBV2 with TRBJ2-7, with D tentatively TRBD1 (6 bases). In germline, CDR1 is SNHLY, CDR2 FYNNEI. The CDR3 sequence is 14 residues long. Deletions cut 8 bases from V and 0 bases from J, with 14 bases between. CDR3 sequence reads: CASEGDKFSYEQYF. CDR3 sequence (DNA): TGTGCCAGCGAAGGGGACAAATTCTCCTACGAGCAGTACTTC.

This clonotype has only a few counts. The V gene is TRBV7-2, the J gene TRBJ2-2, with a weak D call TRBD1 (5 bases). The CDR3 sequence is 17 residues long. The V and J ends lost 5 bases and 3 bases respectively, with 19 bases between them. Germline CDR1 and CDR2: SGHTA and FQGNSA. The CDR3 is CASSQSVGREYTGELFF. In DNA form, the CDR3 reads TGTGCCAGCAGCCAGTCTGTGGGCAGGGAATACACCGGGGAGCTGTTTTTT. The complete variable domain, with remaining parts taken from reference TRBV7-2 and TRBJ2-2, reads GAGVSQSPSNKVTEKGKDVELRCDPISGHTALYWYRQSLGQGLEFLIYFQGNSAPDKSGLPSDRFSAERTGGSVSTLTIQRTQQEDSAVYLCASSQSVGREYTGELFFGEGSRLTVL.

The CDR3, as DNA: TGTGCCAGCAGTGAAGGGACAGCCCAAGATAATTCACCCCTCCACTTT. This gives the protein CASSEGTAQDNSPLHF. This rearrangement joins TRBV2 to TRBJ1-6; TRBD1 is a possible D gene (6 bases). Per germline, CDR1 SNHLY and CDR2 FYNNEI. This CDR3 contains 16 residues. The V and J ends lost 1 base and 5 bases respectively, with 12 bases between them.

In its sample, this clonotype was seen a few times. This chain uses TRBV12-3 or TRBV12-4 with TRBJ1-6, with D possibly TRBD1 on 6 matching bases. The CDR3 has 17 residues. Trimming shortened V by 1 base and J by 9 bases, and 19 bases separated the two germline ends. The CDR3 loop is CASSLGSFGGAGSPLHF. As DNA, the CDR3 is TGTGCCAGCAGTTTAGGTTCTTTCGGGGGCGCAGGTTCACCCCTCCACTTT.

This clonotype was seen once. CDR3 loop: CASSLAGRADTQYF. CDR3 in DNA: TGTGCCAGCAGTTTAGCGGGAAGGGCAGATACGCAGTATTTT. The chain is built from TRBV28 and TRBJ2-3, with D perhaps matching TRBD2 (6 bases). Trimming cost V 2 bases and J 4 bases, with 10 bases left between them. The germline CDR1 and CDR2 sequences are MDHEN and SYDVKM. The CDR3 is 14 amino acids.

The count of this clonotype is one. The chain has TRBV2 and TRBJ2-3; 9 nucleotides agree with TRBD2. The ends lost 0 bases at V and 4 bases at J; junction bases unmatched: 2. Germline V gene sequence: CDR1 SNHLY, CDR2 FYNNEI. The CDR3 loop spans 15 amino acids. CDR3 sequence: CASSEASGSSDTQYF. The DNA of the CDR3 is TGTGCCAGCAGTGAAGCTAGCGGGAGTTCAGATACGCAGTATTTT.